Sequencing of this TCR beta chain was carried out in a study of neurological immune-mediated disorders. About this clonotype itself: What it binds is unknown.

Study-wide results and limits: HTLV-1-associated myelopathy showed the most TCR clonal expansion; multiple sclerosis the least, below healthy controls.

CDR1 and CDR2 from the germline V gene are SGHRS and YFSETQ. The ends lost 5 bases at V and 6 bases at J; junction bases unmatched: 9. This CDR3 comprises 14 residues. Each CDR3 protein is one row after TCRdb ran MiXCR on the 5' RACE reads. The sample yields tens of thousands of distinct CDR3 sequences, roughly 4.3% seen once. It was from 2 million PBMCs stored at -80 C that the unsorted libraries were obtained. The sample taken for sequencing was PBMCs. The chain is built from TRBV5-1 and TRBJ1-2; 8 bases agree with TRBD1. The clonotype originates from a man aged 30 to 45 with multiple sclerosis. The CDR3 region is CASSLQGEVHGYTF. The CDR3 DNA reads TGCGCCAGCAGTCTACAGGGGGAGGTACATGGCTACACCTTC.